The clone carrying this T cell receptor beta chain occurred many times. What it binds is not known. CDR3 length: 12 residues. CDR1 and CDR2 (germline): SNHLY, FYNNEI. Trimming left V 5 bases short and J 3 bases short, with 6 bases between. This sample was taken from a study of CD8+CD57+ T cells in acquired aplastic anemia. Study-level information: When averaged, DNA from sorted CD4+ and CD8+ cells came to around 3.1 ug.

General study results and limits: For CD8+ Simpson's diversity, patients and controls showed no significant difference. Found in both controls and patients were approximately 29 CD8+ CDR3 sequences.

It was genomic DNA that served as the template for profiling TCR beta VDJ and CDR3. MiXCR was run by TCRdb on the reads, yielding one entry per CDR3 protein. Of 300,000 or so distinct CDR3 sequences in the sample, 50% to 70% were seen once. Sequencing was done on a sample of sorted CD4+, CD8+, or CD8+CD57+ T cells (not recorded which) from PBMCs. This receptor was obtained from a human donor with severe aplastic anemia or a healthy control (not recorded which). This sequence joins TRBV2 and TRBJ2-3; unclear D gene. The CDR3 loop reads CASSLITDTQYF. In DNA, the CDR3 is TGTGCCAGCAGTTTGATTACAGATACGCAGTATTTT. The variable domain in full, with the rest retrieved from reference TRBV2 and TRBJ2-3, is EPEVTQTPSHQVTQMGQEVILRCVPISNHLYFYWYRQILGQKVEFLVSFYNNEISEKSEIFDDQFSVERPDGSNFTLKIRSTKLEDSAMYFCASSLITDTQYFGPGTRLTVL.